The rows below give T cell receptor beta chains drawn from one sample of a study of T cell responses to AZD1222 COVID-19 vaccine. The data were produced by immunoSEQ multiplex PCR, yet TCRdb's version contains in-frame clones alone and is incomplete. The sample consists of some 120,000 clones, about 90% of them appearing once. Specimen: peripheral blood, collected 28 days after the second AZD1222 dose. Receptors were obtained from an adult who received the AZD1222 COVID-19 vaccine. The CDR3 runs from the conserved cysteine through the conserved F or W.

v_call cdr3_aa
TRBV2 CASSERWDSNEQFF
TRBV7-9 CASSLGEGNYGYTF
TRBV28 CASSWTRVGNQPQHF
TRBV28 CASSPRQGSEQYF
TRBV28 CASSLMGLNTGELFF
TRBV9 CASSVVGRKDNEQFF
TRBV10-3 CAISDSDKRGDTQYF
TRBV4-2 CASSQDTSGPSTDTQYF
TRBV10-3 CAIRATGVETQYF
TRBV28 CASNAIPGAGTEAFF
TRBV3-1/TRBV3-2 CASSQNTQETQYF